This T cell receptor (beta chain) was found in a study of technical replicates of blood from a few donors. The protocol was immunoSEQ multiplex PCR, while the TCRdb copy is restricted to in-frame clones and leaves out a portion. This sample has around 80,000 clones; 98% occur once, and the top ten carry approximately 0.14%. The sequenced sample consisted of T cells isolated from PBMCs. This clonotype was obtained from a human donor in good health.

In nucleotides, the CDR3 is TGTGCCAGCAGTTTAGCGGCAGGGGGCGATGATGAGCAGTTCTTC. Translation: CASSLAAGGDDEQFF. The rearrangement joins TRBV27 to TRBJ2-1; TRBD1 matches 8 bases. This CDR3 comprises 15 residues. J gave up 8 bases and V 2 bases, and 8 bases lay outside the gene matches. Germline V gene sequence: CDR1 MNHEY, CDR2 SMNVEV (reference sequence).